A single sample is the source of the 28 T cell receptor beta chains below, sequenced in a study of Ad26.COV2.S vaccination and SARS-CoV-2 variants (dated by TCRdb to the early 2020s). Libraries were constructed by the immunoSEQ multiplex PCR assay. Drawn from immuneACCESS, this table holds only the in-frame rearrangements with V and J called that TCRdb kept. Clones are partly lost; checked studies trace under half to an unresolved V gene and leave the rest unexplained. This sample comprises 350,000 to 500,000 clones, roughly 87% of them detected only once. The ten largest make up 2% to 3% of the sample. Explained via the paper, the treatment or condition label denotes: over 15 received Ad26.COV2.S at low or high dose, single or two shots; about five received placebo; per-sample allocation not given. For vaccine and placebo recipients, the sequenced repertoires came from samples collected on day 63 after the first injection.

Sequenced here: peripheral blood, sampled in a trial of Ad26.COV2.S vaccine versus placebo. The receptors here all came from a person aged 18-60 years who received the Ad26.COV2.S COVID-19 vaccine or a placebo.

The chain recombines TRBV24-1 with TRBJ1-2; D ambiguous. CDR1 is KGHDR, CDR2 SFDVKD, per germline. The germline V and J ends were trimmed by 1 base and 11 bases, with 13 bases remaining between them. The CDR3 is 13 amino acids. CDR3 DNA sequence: TGTGCCACCAGTGATTTTTCTAGAGTCGAATACACCTTC. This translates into CATSDFSRVEYTF.

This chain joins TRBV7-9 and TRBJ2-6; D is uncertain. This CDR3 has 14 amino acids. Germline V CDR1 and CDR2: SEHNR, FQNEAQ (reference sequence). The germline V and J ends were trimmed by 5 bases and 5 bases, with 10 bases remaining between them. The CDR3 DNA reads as TGTGCCAGCAGCCGCGATTGGAGGGCCAACGTCCTGACTTTC. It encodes CASSRDWRANVLTF.

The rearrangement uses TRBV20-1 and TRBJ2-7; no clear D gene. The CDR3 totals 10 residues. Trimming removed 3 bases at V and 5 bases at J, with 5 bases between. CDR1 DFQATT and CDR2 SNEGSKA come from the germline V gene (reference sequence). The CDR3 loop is CSASSDEQYF. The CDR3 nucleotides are TGCAGTGCTAGCTCTGACGAGCAGTACTTC.

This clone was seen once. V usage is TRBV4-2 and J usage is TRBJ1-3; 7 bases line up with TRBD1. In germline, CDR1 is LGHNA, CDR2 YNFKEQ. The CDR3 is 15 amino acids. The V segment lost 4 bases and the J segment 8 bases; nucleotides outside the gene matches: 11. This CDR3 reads CASSPPGQSPDTIYF. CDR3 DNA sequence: TGTGCCAGCAGCCCCCCGGGACAGTCCCCGGACACCATATATTTT.

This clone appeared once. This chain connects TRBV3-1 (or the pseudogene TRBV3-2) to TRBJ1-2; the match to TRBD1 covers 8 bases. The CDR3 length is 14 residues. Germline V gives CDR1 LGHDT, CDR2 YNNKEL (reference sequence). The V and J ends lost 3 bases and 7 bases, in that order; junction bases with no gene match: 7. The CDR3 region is CASSHLTGASGYTF. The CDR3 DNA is TGTGCCAGCAGCCACTTGACAGGGGCGTCTGGCTACACCTTC.

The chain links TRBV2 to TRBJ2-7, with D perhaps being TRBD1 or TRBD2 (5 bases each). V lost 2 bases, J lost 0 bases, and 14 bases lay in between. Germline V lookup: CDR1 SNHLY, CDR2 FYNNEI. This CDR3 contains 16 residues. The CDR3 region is CASSESYEGSSYEQYF. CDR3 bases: TGTGCCAGCAGTGAATCTTATGAGGGGAGCTCCTACGAGCAGTACTTC. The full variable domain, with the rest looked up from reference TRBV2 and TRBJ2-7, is EPEVTQTPSHQVTQMGQEVILRCVPISNHLYFYWYRQILGQKVEFLVSFYNNEISEKSEIFDDQFSVERPDGSNFTLKIRSTKLEDSAMYFCASSESYEGSSYEQYFGPGTRLTVT.

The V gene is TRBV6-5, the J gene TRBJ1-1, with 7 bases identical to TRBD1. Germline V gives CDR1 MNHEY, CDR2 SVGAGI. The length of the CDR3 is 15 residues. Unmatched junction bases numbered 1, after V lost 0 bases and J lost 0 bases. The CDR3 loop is CASSYSGTVNTEAFF. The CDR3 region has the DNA TGTGCCAGCAGTTACTCGGGGACAGTGAACACTGAAGCTTTCTTT.

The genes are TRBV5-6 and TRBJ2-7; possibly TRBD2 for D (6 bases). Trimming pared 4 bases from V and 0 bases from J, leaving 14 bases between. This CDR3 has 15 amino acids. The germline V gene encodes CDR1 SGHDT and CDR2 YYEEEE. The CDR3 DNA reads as TGTGCCAGCAGCGCAGGGACTCCAAGCTCCTACGAGCAGTACTTC. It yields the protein CASSAGTPSSYEQYF.

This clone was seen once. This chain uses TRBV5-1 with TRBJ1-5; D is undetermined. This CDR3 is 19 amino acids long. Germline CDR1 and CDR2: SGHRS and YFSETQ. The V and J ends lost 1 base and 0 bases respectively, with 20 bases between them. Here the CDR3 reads CASSLNPLEGGYSNQPQHF. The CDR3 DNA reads TGCGCCAGCAGCTTGAACCCCTTGGAGGGCGGGTATAGCAATCAGCCCCAGCATTTT.

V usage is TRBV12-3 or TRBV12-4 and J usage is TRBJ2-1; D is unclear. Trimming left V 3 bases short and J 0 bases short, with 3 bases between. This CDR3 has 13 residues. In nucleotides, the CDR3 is TGTGCCAGCAGTTTCAGCTCCTACAATGAGCAGTTCTTC. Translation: CASSFSSYNEQFF.

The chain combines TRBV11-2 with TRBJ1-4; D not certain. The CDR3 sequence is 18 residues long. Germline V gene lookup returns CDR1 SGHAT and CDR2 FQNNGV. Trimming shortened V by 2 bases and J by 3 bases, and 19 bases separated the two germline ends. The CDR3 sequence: CASSLNVRGFMANEKLFF. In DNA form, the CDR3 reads TGTGCCAGCAGCTTAAATGTACGGGGTTTCATGGCTAATGAAAAACTGTTTTTT.

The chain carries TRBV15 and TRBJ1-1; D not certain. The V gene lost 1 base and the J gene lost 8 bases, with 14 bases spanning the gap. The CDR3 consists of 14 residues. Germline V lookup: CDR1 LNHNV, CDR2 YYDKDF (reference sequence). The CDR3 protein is CATSRGKKTPEAFF. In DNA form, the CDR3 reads TGTGCCACCAGCAGAGGTAAAAAGACGCCAGAAGCTTTCTTT.

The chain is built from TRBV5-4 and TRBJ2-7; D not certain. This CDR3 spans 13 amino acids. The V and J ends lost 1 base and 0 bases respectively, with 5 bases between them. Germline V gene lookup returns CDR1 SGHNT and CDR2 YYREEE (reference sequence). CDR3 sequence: CASSLRNSYEQYF. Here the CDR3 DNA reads TGTGCCAGCAGCTTGAGAAACTCCTACGAGCAGTACTTC.

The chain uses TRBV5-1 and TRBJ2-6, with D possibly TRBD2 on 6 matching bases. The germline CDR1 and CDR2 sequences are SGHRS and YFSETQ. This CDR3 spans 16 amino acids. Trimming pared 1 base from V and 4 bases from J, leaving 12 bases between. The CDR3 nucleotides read TGCGCCAGCAGCTTGTGGCAGGGAGGAGGGGCCAACGTCCTGACTTTC. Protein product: CASSLWQGGGANVLTF.

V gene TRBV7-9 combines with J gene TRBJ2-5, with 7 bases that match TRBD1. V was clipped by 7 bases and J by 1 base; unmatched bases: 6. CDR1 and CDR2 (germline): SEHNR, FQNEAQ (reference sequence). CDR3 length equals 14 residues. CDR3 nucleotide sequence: TGTGCCAGCAACCGACAGGGCCCCCAAGAGACCCAGTACTTC. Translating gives CASNRQGPQETQYF.

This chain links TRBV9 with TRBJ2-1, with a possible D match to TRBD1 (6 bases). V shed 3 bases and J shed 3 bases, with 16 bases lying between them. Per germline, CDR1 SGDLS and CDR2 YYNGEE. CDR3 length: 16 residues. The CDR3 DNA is TGTGCCAGCAGCGGGGGCCTAGGGGGTCTCTACAATGAGCAGTTCTTC. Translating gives CASSGGLGGLYNEQFF.

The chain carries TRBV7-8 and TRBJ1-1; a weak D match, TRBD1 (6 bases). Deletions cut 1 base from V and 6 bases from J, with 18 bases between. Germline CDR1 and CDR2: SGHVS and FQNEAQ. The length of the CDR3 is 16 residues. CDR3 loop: CASSLGGQGFSAEAFF. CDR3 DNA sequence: TGTGCCAGCAGCTTAGGTGGGCAGGGGTTTAGTGCTGAAGCTTTCTTT.

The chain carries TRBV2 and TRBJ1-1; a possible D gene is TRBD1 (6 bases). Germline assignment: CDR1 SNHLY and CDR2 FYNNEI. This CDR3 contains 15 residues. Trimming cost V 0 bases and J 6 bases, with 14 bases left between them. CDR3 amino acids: CASSEASGGSAEAFF. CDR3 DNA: TGTGCCAGCAGTGAAGCTTCGGGGGGCAGCGCTGAAGCTTTCTTT.

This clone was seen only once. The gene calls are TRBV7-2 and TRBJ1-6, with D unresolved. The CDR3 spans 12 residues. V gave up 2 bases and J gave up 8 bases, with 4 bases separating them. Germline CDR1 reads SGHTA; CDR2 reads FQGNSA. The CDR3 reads CASSLRHSPLHF. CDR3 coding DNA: TGTGCCAGCAGCTTAAGGCATTCACCCCTCCACTTT.

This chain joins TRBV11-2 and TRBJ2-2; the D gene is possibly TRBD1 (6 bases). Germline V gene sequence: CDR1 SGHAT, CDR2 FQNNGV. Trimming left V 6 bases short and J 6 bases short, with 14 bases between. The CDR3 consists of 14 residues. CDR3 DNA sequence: TGTGCCAGCAGTTTCAGGGGCCGCGCCGGGGAGCTGTTTTTT. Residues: CASSFRGRAGELFF.

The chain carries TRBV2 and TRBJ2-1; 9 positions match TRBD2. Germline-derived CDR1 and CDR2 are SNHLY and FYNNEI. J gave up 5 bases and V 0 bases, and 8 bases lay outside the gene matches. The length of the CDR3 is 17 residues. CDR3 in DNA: TGTGCCAGCAGTGAAGCGCGTTCTAGCGGGGCAAACAATGAGCAGTTCTTC. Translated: CASSEARSSGANNEQFF.

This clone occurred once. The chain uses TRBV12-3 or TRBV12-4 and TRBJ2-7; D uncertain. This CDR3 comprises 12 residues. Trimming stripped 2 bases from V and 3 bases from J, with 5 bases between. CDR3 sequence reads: CASSLLIYEQYF. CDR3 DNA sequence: TGTGCCAGCAGTTTACTGATCTACGAGCAGTACTTC.

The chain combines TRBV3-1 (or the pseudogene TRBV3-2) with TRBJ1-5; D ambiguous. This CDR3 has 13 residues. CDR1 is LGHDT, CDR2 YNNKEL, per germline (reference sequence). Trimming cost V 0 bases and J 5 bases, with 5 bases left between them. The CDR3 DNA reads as TGTGCCAGCAGCCAAGATGTGGATCAGCCCCAGCATTTT. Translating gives CASSQDVDQPQHF.

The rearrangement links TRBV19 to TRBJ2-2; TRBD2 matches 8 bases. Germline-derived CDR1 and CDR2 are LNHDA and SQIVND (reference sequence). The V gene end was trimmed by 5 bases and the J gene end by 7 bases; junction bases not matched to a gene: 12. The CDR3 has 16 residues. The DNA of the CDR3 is TGTGCCAGTAGTGCATTATCTAGCGGGCAAGTCGGGGAGCTGTTTTTT. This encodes CASSALSSGQVGELFF. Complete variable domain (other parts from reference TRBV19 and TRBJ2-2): DGGITQSPKYLFRKEGQNVTLSCEQNLNHDAMYWYRQDPGQGLRLIYYSQIVNDFQKGDIAEGYSVSREKKESFPLTVTSAQKNPTAFYLCASSALSSGQVGELFFGEGSRLTVL.

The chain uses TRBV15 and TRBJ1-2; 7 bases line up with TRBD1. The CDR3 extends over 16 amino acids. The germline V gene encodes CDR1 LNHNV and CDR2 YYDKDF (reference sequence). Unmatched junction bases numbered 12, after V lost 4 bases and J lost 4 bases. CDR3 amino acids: CATSTDRDSFSYGYTF. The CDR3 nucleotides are TGTGCCACCAGCACAGACCGGGACAGCTTTAGCTATGGCTACACCTTC. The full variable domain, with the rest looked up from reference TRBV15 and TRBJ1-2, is DAMVIQNPRYQVTQFGKPVTLSCSQTLNHNVMYWYQQKSSQAPKLLFHYYDKDFNNEADTPDNFQSRRPNTSFCFLDIRSPGLGDTAMYLCATSTDRDSFSYGYTFGSGTRLTVV.

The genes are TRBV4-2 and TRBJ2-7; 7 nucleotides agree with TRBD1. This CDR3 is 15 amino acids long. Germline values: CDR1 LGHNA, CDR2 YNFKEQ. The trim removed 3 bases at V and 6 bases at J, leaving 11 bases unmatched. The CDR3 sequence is CASSQTGSFFGEQYF. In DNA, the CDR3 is TGTGCCAGCAGCCAGACAGGGTCGTTTTTCGGCGAGCAGTACTTC.

CDR3 loop: CASSSGIWTAYNEQFF. The CDR3 nucleotides read TGCGCCAGCAGCTCTGGGATTTGGACTGCGTACAATGAGCAGTTCTTC. The gene calls are TRBV5-1 and TRBJ2-1; a possible D gene is TRBD2 (5 bases). The CDR3 contains 16 residues. CDR1 and CDR2 from the germline V gene are SGHRS and YFSETQ. V lost 3 bases and J 4 bases, leaving 17 bases between the germline ends.

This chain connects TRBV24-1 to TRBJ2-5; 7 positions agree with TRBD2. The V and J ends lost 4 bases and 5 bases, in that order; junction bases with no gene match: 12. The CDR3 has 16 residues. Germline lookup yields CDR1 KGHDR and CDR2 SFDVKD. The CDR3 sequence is CATSDHQGLGGETQYF. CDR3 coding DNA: TGTGCCACCAGTGACCATCAGGGTCTGGGAGGGGAGACCCAGTACTTC.